This T cell receptor (beta chain) was captured in a study of radiation and T cells in renal cell carcinoma. Time point given: blood 4 weeks post-SBRT, at nephrectomy. The treatment here: 15 Gy SBRT to primary tumor, nephrectomy 4 weeks later. Repertoires were generated with immunoSEQ multiplex PCR, while TCRdb's copy carries only in-frame clones and drops some. The sample contains tens of thousands of clones, about 85% of which appear only once. J was trimmed by 6 bases and V by 5 bases; bases with no gene match: 10. The CDR3 consists of 15 residues. The germline gives CDR1 SGHTA, CDR2 FQGNSA. This receptor was taken from a man in his 60s with renal cell carcinoma. The chain recombines TRBV7-2 with TRBJ1-1; 9 bases line up with TRBD1. The starting material was blood, obtained from a patient whose treatment included radiotherapy and nephrectomy. This CDR3 reads CASSPWTGVKSEAFF. In DNA, the CDR3 is TGTGCCAGCAGCCCATGGACAGGGGTAAAGTCTGAAGCTTTCTTT. The variable domain in full, completed from reference TRBV7-2 and TRBJ1-1, reads GAGVSQSPSNKVTEKGKDVELRCDPISGHTALYWYRQSLGQGLEFLIYFQGNSAPDKSGLPSDRFSAERTGGSVSTLTIQRTQQEDSAVYLCASSPWTGVKSEAFFGQGTRLTVV.